This is a list of T cell receptor beta chains from one sample in a study of blood T cells in healthy people across ages. MiXCR, applied by TCRdb to the 5' RACE reads, yields one record per CDR3 protein. This table holds some 1.5 million distinct CDR3 sequences, roughly 27% found once. Sequenced material: blood. These receptors all stem from a woman in her twenties or thirties in good health. The CDR3 runs from the conserved cysteine through the conserved F or W. Each record gives: clone size, D gene, J gene, V gene, CDR3 length, CDR3 protein, CDR3 DNA. The D gene is left open where the match is weak. Expanded clones get a size class; other rows say once, few or many, or leave the size out.

size: few; D: TRBD2; J: TRBJ2-7; V: TRBV7-2; length: 15; CDR3: CARSLVSGLVDEQYF; DNA: TGTGCCCGCAGCTTAGTTTCAGGACTAGTCGACGAGCAGTACTTC
size: few; D: .; J: TRBJ2-7; V: TRBV15; length: 14; CDR3: CATSGRSLTYEQYF; DNA: TGTGCCACCAGCGGCAGGAGTCTAACCTACGAGCAGTACTTC
size: few; D: .; J: TRBJ2-7; V: TRBV7-2; length: 14; CDR3: CASSRSAGPYEQYF; DNA: TGTGCCAGCAGCCGGTCGGCAGGGCCCTACGAGCAGTACTTC
size: .; D: .; J: TRBJ2-7; V: TRBV3-1; length: 12; CDR3: CASSQTTYEQYF; DNA: TGTGCCAGCAGCCAGACTACCTACGAGCAGTACTTC
size: few; D: TRBD1; J: TRBJ2-6; V: TRBV2; length: 17; CDR3: CASVRDRVSSGANVLTF; DNA: TGTGCCAGCGTTCGGGACAGGGTATCCTCTGGGGCCAACGTCCTGACTTTC
size: .; D: TRBD1; J: TRBJ1-2; V: TRBV5-1; length: 14; CDR3: CASSLAGTDTGYTF; DNA: TGCGCCAGCAGCTTGGCCGGGACAGACACTGGCTACACCTTC
size: few; D: .; J: TRBJ2-4; V: TRBV9; length: 14; CDR3: CASSVGGRGEEQYF; DNA: TGTGCCAGCAGCGTTGGAGGGAGAGGGGAGGAGCAGTACTTC
size: few; D: TRBD2; J: TRBJ2-5; V: TRBV5-4; length: 16; CDR3: CASSLPLAGIQETQYF; DNA: TGTGCCAGCAGCTTGCCCCTAGCGGGGATCCAAGAGACCCAGTACTTC
size: .; D: .; J: TRBJ2-7; V: TRBV29-1; length: 8; CDR3: CSFDGEYF; DNA: TGCAGCTTTGACGGGGAGTACTTC
size: few; D: TRBD2; J: TRBJ2-1; V: TRBV6-2/TRBV6-3; length: 17; CDR3: CASSYLQTSGSYNEQFF; DNA: TGTGCCAGCAGTTACCTCCAGACTAGCGGGAGCTACAATGAGCAGTTCTTC
size: few; D: .; J: TRBJ1-1; V: TRBV12-3/TRBV12-4; length: 14; CDR3: CASSSPELNTEAFF; DNA: TGTGCCAGCAGTTCCCCTGAGCTGAACACTGAAGCTTTCTTT
size: few; D: .; J: TRBJ1-1; V: TRBV10-3; length: 15; CDR3: CAINLGGGTNTEAFF; DNA: TGTGCCATCAACCTCGGCGGGGGAACGAACACTGAAGCTTTCTTT
size: .; D: TRBD1; J: TRBJ1-3; V: TRBV27; length: 15; CDR3: CASSPGGRSGNTIYF; DNA: TGTGCCAGCTCGCCAGGGGGTCGCTCTGGAAACACCATATATTTT
size: many; D: TRBD1; J: TRBJ2-7; V: TRBV5-1; length: 14; CDR3: CASSHRDRLSEQYF; DNA: TGCGCCAGCAGCCACCGGGACAGGCTCTCCGAGCAGTACTTC
size: once; D: .; J: TRBJ2-1; V: TRBV6-2/TRBV6-3; length: 14; CDR3: CATYSESSYNEQFF; DNA: TGTGCCACCTATAGCGAGAGCTCCTACAATGAGCAGTTCTTC
size: .; D: TRBD1; J: TRBJ1-4; V: TRBV2; length: 15; CDR3: CASSPPGTDNEKLFF; DNA: TGTGCCAGCAGCCCACCCGGGACAGATAATGAAAAACTGTTTTTT
size: once; D: .; J: TRBJ2-5; V: TRBV20-1; length: 18; CDR3: CSAPRGAYPDIYQETQYF; DNA: TGCAGTGCTCCACGGGGGGCCTACCCCGACATTTACCAAGAGACCCAGTACTTC
size: few; D: TRBD1; J: TRBJ1-3; V: TRBV7-2; length: 15; CDR3: CASSLTGNSGNTIYF; DNA: TGTGCCAGCAGCTTGACAGGGAACTCTGGAAACACCATATATTTT
size: many; D: TRBD1; J: TRBJ1-6; V: TRBV5-1; length: 14; CDR3: CASSRGQPNSPLHF; DNA: TGCGCCAGCAGCAGGGGACAGCCAAATTCACCCCTCCACTTT
size: .; D: .; J: TRBJ2-6; V: TRBV30; length: 11; CDR3: CACSGANVLTF; DNA: TGTGCCTGTTCTGGGGCCAACGTCCTGACTTTC
size: few; D: TRBD1; J: TRBJ1-6; V: TRBV7-9; length: 14; CDR3: CASSTTGQNSPLHF; DNA: TGTGCCAGCAGCACTACGGGACAGAATTCACCCCTCCACTTT
size: few; D: .; J: TRBJ2-7; V: TRBV10-3; length: 15; CDR3: CAISDPGGGVGEQYF; DNA: TGTGCCATCAGCGATCCCGGCGGCGGGGTTGGCGAGCAGTACTTC
size: many; D: .; J: TRBJ2-3; V: TRBV18; length: 16; CDR3: CASSPIYRTSTDTQYF; DNA: TGTGCCAGCTCCCCAATCTATAGGACTAGCACAGATACGCAGTATTTT
size: .; D: .; J: TRBJ2-5; V: TRBV5-6; length: 15; CDR3: CASSVAREGMETQYF; DNA: TGTGCCAGCAGCGTGGCAAGGGAAGGGATGGAGACCCAGTACTTC
size: .; D: TRBD1; J: TRBJ2-5; V: TRBV2; length: 15; CDR3: CASRGQGARGETQYF; DNA: TGTGCCAGCAGGGGACAGGGGGCGCGGGGAGAGACCCAGTACTTC
size: .; D: .; J: TRBJ1-2; V: TRBV5-1; length: 14; CDR3: CASSLLLANYGYTF; DNA: TGCGCCAGCAGCTTGCTACTCGCTAACTATGGCTACACCTTC
size: few; D: .; J: TRBJ2-4; V: TRBV28; length: 15; CDR3: CASSEGGSAKNIQYF; DNA: TGTGCCAGCAGCGAGGGCGGGTCTGCCAAAAACATTCAGTACTTC
size: .; D: .; J: TRBJ2-2; V: TRBV4-1; length: 15; CDR3: CASSHGSMNTGELFF; DNA: TGCGCCAGCAGCCATGGGAGCATGAACACCGGGGAGCTGTTTTTT
size: many; D: TRBD2; J: TRBJ2-7; V: TRBV7-2; length: 14; CDR3: CASSSGTSGIEQYF; DNA: TGTGCCAGCAGCTCTGGGACTAGCGGGATCGAGCAGTACTTC
size: many; D: .; J: TRBJ2-7; V: TRBV2; length: 13; CDR3: CASSRGLVGEQYF; DNA: TGTGCCAGCAGTAGAGGGCTTGTAGGTGAGCAGTACTTC
size: .; D: TRBD2; J: TRBJ2-7; V: TRBV12-3/TRBV12-4; length: 15; CDR3: CASKGGGALSYEQYF; DNA: TGTGCCAGCAAAGGCGGGGGGGCCCTCTCCTACGAGCAGTACTTC
size: few; D: .; J: TRBJ2-3; V: TRBV2; length: 14; CDR3: CASSEAHASDTQYF; DNA: TGTGCCAGCAGTGAAGCGCACGCTTCGGATACGCAGTATTTT
size: once; D: TRBD1; J: TRBJ2-7; V: TRBV25-1; length: 11; CDR3: CTSSDRDEQYF; DNA: TGTACCAGCAGTGACAGGGACGAGCAGTACTTC
size: .; D: .; J: TRBJ2-7; V: TRBV20-1; length: 14; CDR3: CSARDQRGAYEQYF; DNA: TGCAGTGCTAGAGATCAAAGGGGGGCCTACGAGCAGTACTTC
size: .; D: .; J: TRBJ1-1; V: TRBV29-1; length: 15; CDR3: CSVRLSRAGRTEAFF; DNA: TGCAGCGTCCGTTTATCCCGTGCGGGGAGGACTGAAGCTTTCTTT
size: .; D: .; J: TRBJ2-7; V: TRBV12-3/TRBV12-4; length: 14; CDR3: CASSSDLSYNEQYF; DNA: TGTGCCAGCAGTTCGGATCTCTCCTACAATGAGCAGTACTTC
size: few; D: .; J: TRBJ2-2; V: TRBV7-2; length: 15; CDR3: CASSIPAANTGELFF; DNA: TGTGCCAGCAGCATCCCCGCGGCGAACACCGGGGAGCTGTTTTTT
size: few; D: TRBD2; J: TRBJ2-1; V: TRBV9; length: 14; CDR3: CASSVVTSSLEQFF; DNA: TGTGCCAGCAGCGTAGTGACTAGCAGTTTAGAGCAGTTCTTC
size: few; D: TRBD1; J: TRBJ1-2; V: TRBV7-8; length: 16; CDR3: CASSLAGDRRRYGYTF; DNA: TGTGCCAGCAGCTTAGCGGGGGACAGGCGGAGATATGGCTACACCTTC
size: .; D: .; J: TRBJ2-3; V: TRBV5-4; length: 12; CDR3: CASSYGIYTQYF; DNA: TGTGCCAGCAGCTACGGGATATATACGCAGTATTTT
size: many; D: TRBD2; J: TRBJ2-7; V: TRBV27; length: 17; CDR3: CASSFRRLTSGVSEQYF; DNA: TGTGCCAGCAGTTTCCGGCGCCTTACTAGCGGGGTTTCTGAGCAGTACTTC